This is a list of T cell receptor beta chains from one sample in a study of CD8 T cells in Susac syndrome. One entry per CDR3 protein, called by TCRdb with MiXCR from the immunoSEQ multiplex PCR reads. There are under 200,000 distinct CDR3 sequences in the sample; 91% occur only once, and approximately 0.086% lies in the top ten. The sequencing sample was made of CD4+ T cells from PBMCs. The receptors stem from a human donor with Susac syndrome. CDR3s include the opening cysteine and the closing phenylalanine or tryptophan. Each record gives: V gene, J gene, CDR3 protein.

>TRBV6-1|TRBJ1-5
CASNTVRGNPVNQPQHF
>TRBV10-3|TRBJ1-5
CAISNQGSDSNQPQHF
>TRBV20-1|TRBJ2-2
CSARGVVGTGELFF
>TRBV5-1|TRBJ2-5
CASSLPGLETQYF
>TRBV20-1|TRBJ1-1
CSASRQEDTEAFF
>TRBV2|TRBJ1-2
CASSPPGESGYTF
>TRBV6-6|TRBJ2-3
CASSGQEGDTQYF
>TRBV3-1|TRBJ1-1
CASSLPGQGYTEAFF
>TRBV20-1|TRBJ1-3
CSAEEGFGNTIYF
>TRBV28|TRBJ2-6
CASSLLGQGYGANVLTF
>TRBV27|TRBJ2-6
CASSIDRSWTGANVLTF
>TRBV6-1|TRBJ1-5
CASRPGQASNQPQHF
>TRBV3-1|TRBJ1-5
CASSQGGQGYNQPQHF
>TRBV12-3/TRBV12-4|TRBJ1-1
CASRGQGVNTEAFF
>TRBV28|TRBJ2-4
CASRLAGNIQYF
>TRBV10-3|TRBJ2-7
CAIRGGGTGVYEQYF
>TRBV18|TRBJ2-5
CASSPRGSGQETQYF
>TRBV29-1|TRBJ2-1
CSVEGGGPSSYNEQFF
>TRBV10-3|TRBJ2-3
CAIRGGPSDTQYF
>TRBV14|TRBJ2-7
CASSPWGALYEQYF
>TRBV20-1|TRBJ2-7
CSARLGLAGGYEQYF
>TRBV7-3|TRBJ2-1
CASSLSSSGRISYNEQFF
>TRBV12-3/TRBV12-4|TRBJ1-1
CASIIGSYMNTEAFF
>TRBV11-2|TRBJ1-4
CASSRDSDNEKLFF
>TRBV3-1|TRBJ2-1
CASSQDFSSGAFYEQFF
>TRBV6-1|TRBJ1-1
CASSDPGGVGTEAFF
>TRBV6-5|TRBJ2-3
CASSYSPRPFTDTQYF
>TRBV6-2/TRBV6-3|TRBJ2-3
CASSFDYQNTDTQYF